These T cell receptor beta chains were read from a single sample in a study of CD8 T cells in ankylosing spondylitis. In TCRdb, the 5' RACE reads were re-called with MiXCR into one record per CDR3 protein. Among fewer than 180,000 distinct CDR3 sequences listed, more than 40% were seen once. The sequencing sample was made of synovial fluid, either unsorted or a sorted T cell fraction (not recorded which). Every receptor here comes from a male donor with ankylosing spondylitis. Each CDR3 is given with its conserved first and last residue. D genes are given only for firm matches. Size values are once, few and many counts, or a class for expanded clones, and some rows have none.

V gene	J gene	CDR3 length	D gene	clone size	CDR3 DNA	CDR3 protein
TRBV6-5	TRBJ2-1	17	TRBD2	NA	TGTGCCAGCAGTTACTCCCCTAGCGGGGGTTCCTACAATGAGCAGTTCTTC	CASSYSPSGGSYNEQFF
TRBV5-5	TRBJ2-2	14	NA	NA	TGTGCCAGCAGCTTGAGACTTAACACCGGGGAGCTGTTTTTT	CASSLRLNTGELFF
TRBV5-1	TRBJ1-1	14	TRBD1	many	TGCGCCAGCAGCGGGGGACAGGGGAACACTGAAGCTTTCTTT	CASSGGQGNTEAFF
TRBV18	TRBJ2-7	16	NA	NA	TGTGCCAGCTCACCATGTCCCCGGGAACCCACGCGTGAGCAGTACTTC	CASSPCPREPTREQYF
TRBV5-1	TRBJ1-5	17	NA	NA	TGCGCCAGCAGCTCGGACCCCGTCTGGCAGATCGACAAGCCCCAGCATTTT	CASSSDPVWQIDKPQHF
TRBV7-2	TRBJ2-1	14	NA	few	TGTGCCAGCAGCTTTGGGGCAGAGAACAATGAGCAGTTCTTC	CASSFGAENNEQFF
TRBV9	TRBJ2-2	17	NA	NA	TGTGCCAGCAGCGTAGCATCGAGCTCCCCTTTGACTGGGGAGCTGTTTTTT	CASSVASSSPLTGELFF
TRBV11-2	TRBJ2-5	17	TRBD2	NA	TGTGCCAGCAGCTTAGATGGAGCGGGAGGGGGTTGGGAGACCCAGTACTTC	CASSLDGAGGGWETQYF
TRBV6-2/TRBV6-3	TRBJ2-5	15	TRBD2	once	TGTGCCAGCAGTTATGTGAAGCGGGAACAAGAGACCCAGTACTTC	CASSYVKREQETQYF
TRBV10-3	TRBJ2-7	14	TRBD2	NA	TGTGCCATCAGTGTCAGCGGGAGCTCCTACGAGCAGTACTTC	CAISVSGSSYEQYF
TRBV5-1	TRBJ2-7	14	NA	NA	TGCGCCAGCAGCTTGTTAGGCAGTTTCTACGAGCAGTACTTC	CASSLLGSFYEQYF
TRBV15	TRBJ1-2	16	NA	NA	TGTGCCACCAGCAGAGATGGTGGTCGGCCCGGCTATGGCTACACCTTC	CATSRDGGRPGYGYTF
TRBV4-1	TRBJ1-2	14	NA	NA	TGCGCCAGCAGCCAAGGGCTTTCCCACTATGGCTACACCTTC	CASSQGLSHYGYTF
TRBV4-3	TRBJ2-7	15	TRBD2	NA	TGCGCCAGCAGCCAAGATTCTAGCGGGGCCTACGAGCAGTACTTC	CASSQDSSGAYEQYF
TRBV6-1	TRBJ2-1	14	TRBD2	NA	TGTGCCAGCAACCCTAGCGGAACCTACAATGAGCAGTTCTTC	CASNPSGTYNEQFF
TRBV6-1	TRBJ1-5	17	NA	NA	TGTGCCAGCAGTGGAGGCCTCCCCAGAGGGTTTAATCAGCCCCAGCATTTT	CASSGGLPRGFNQPQHF
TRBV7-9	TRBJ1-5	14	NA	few	TGTGCCAGCAGCTTAGAGGAGGGCAATCAGCCCCAGCATTTT	CASSLEEGNQPQHF
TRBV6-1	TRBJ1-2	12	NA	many	TGTGCCAGCAGTGAAAGTAAGGTTTCCTACACCTTC	CASSESKVSYTF
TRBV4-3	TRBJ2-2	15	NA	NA	TGCGCCAGCAGCCACGGACAGGGAGGGACCGGGGAGCTGTTTTTT	CASSHGQGGTGELFF
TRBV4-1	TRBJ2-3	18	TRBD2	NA	TGCGCCAGCAGCCAAGGGACTAGCGGGAGGCGAGACACAGATACGCAGTATTTT	CASSQGTSGRRDTDTQYF
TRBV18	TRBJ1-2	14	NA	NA	TGTGCCAGCAAACCTGAGAGGGATTCTAATGGCTACACCTTC	CASKPERDSNGYTF
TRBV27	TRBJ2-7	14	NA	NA	TGTGCCAGCAGCGCCCCCCACAGGGCCTACGAGCAGTACTTC	CASSAPHRAYEQYF
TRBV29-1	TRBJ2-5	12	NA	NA	TGCAGCGTTGAAGGTAGTGGGGAGACCCAGTACTTC	CSVEGSGETQYF
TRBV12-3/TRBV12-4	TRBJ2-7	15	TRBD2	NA	TGTGCCAGCAGTTTTTATGTAGCGGGAGCGTACGAGCAGTACTTC	CASSFYVAGAYEQYF
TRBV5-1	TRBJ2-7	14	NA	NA	TGCGCCAGCAGCTGGGCGGGTCCTCCGGGCGAGCAGTACTTC	CASSWAGPPGEQYF
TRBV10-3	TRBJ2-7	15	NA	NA	TGTGCCATCAGTGAGCCAATAAACCGGGGGTTCGAGCAGTACTTC	CAISEPINRGFEQYF
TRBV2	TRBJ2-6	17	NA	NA	TGTGCCAGCAGTGACGTAGGGATGAACTCTGGGGCCAACGTCCTGACTTTC	CASSDVGMNSGANVLTF
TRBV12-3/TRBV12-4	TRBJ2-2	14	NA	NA	TGTGCCAGCAGTACTGTCGCGAACACCGGGGAGCTGTTTTTT	CASSTVANTGELFF
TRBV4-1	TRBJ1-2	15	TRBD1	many	TGCGCCAGCGGAGTCCGACAGGGTGATATCTATGGCTACACCTTC	CASGVRQGDIYGYTF
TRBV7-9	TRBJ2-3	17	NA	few	TGTGCCAGCAGCTTAGTTCGGGGTGCGGGGCGCACAGATACGCAGTATTTT	CASSLVRGAGRTDTQYF
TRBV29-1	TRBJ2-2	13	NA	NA	TGCAGCGTTGCAGTTAGGGGCACCGGGGAGCTGTTTTTT	CSVAVRGTGELFF
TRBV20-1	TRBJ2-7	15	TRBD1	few	TGCAGTGCTAGAGATAGGGACAGGGGTATCTACGAGCAGTACTTC	CSARDRDRGIYEQYF
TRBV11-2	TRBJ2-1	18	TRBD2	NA	TGTGCCAGCAGCGGAGGTCTAGCGGGGGGGAGCTCCTACAATGAGCAGTTCTTC	CASSGGLAGGSSYNEQFF
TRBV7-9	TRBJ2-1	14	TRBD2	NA	TGTGCCAGCAGGAACGGGACTAGCTACAATGAGCAGTTCTTC	CASRNGTSYNEQFF
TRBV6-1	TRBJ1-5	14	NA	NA	TGTGCCAGCAGCAAGACAGTTTACAATCAGCCCCAGCATTTT	CASSKTVYNQPQHF
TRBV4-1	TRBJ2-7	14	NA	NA	TGCGCCAGCAGCCAAGATCTGGTTTGGTACGAGCAGTACTTC	CASSQDLVWYEQYF
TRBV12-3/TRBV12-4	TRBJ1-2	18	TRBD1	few	TGTGCCAGCAGTCTCGACAGGGTTTTACTTTACGCGGAGGATGGCTACACCTTC	CASSLDRVLLYAEDGYTF
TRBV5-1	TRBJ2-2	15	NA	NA	TGCGCCAGCAGCTTGGAACAGGGTTTTGCCGGGGAGCTGTTTTTT	CASSLEQGFAGELFF
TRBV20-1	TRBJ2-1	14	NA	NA	TGCAGTGCTAGGGACCTAAGCTCCTACAATGAGCAGTTCTTC	CSARDLSSYNEQFF
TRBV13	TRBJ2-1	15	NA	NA	TGTGCCAGCAGTCCCCGGACGCGCTCCTACAATGAGCAGTTCTTC	CASSPRTRSYNEQFF
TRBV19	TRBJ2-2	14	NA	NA	TGTGCCAGTAGACAGGGTGGTAACACCGGGGAGCTGTTTTTT	CASRQGGNTGELFF
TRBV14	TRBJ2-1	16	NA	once	TGTGCCAGCAGCCAAGGAGCTAGATTTGGCCACGATGAGCAGTTCTTC	CASSQGARFGHDEQFF
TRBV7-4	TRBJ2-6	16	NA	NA	TGTGCCAGCAGCTTATCATCATTCTCTGGGGCCAACGTCCTGACTTTC	CASSLSSFSGANVLTF
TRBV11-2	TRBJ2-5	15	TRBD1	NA	TGTGCCAGCAGCTCATTGACAGGGGGTTGGGAGACCCAGTACTTC	CASSSLTGGWETQYF
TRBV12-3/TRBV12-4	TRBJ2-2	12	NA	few	TGTGCCATCGGGCTGGGCACCGGGGAGCTGTTTTTT	CAIGLGTGELFF
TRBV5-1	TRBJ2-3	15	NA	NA	TGCGCCAGCAGCTTCCGCGGCCTCCCCAATTGGGCGCAGTATTTT	CASSFRGLPNWAQYF
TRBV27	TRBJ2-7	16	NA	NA	TGTGCCAGCAGACGAAAGCCCACGGGACGATCCTACGAGCAGTACTTC	CASRRKPTGRSYEQYF
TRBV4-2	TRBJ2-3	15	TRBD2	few	TGTGCCAGCAGCCAAGATGTAGCGGGAGCAGATACGCAGTATTTT	CASSQDVAGADTQYF
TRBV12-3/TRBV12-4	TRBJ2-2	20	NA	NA	TGTGCCAGCACTCTACCCCCTGGACGGATCCCAGGGCGAGAGGTCGGGGAGCTGTTTTTT	CASTLPPGRIPGREVGELFF
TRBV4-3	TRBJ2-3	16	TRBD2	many	TGCGCCAGCAGCCAATGGCTAGCGGGAGCTGAGGGTACGCAGTATTTT	CASSQWLAGAEGTQYF
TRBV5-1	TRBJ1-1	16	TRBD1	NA	TGCGCCAGCAGCCGCTTTAAGGACAGGGTGAAGACTGAAGCTTTCTTT	CASSRFKDRVKTEAFF
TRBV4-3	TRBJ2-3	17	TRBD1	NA	TGCGCCAGCAGCCAAGACCTGACAGGGGAGTTTATAGATACGCAGTATTTT	CASSQDLTGEFIDTQYF